This entry lists 23 T cell receptor beta chains sequenced from one sample in a study of human T cells and chemical hapten exposure. Described time point: pre-sensitization, week 0. The treatment denotes: therapeutic diphenylcyclopropenone sensitization with weekly scalp DPC. MiXCR, applied by TCRdb to the RACE reads, yields one record per CDR3 protein. The table records fewer than 65,000 distinct CDR3 sequences, around 9.4% of them present only once. The sample here was whole blood, taken in connection with sensitization to the hapten diphenylcyclopropenone (DPC). The receptors were gathered from a woman in her thirties or forties with alopecia areata. Some clones in this sample may be carry-over from other donors' samples.

This clonotype has ten or more counts. The rearrangement uses TRBV7-9 and TRBJ2-6, with D possibly TRBD1 on 6 matching bases. The CDR3 sequence is 17 residues long. V gave up 5 bases and J gave up 0 bases, with 14 bases separating them. CDR1 SEHNR and CDR2 FQNEAQ come from the germline V gene (reference sequence). CDR3 sequence reads: CASSRGTFSSGANVLTF. Here the CDR3 DNA reads TGTGCCAGCAGCCGAGGGACATTTAGCTCTGGGGCCAACGTCCTGACTTTC.

This clonotype was picked up many times. The chain couples TRBV14 to TRBJ2-2; 9 nucleotides agree with TRBD2. Looked up from germline, CDR1 is SGHDN and CDR2 is FVKESK. This CDR3 has 16 residues. V shed 2 bases and J 3 bases; nucleotides not matched to a gene: 4. The CDR3 loop is CASSQLAGTYTGELFF. CDR3 nucleotides: TGTGCCAGCAGCCAACTAGCGGGGACCTACACCGGGGAGCTGTTTTTT.

The V gene is TRBV5-5, the J gene TRBJ1-5; the D is unclear. The germline gives CDR1 SGHKS, CDR2 YYEKEE (reference sequence). The V gene lost 4 bases and the J gene lost 9 bases, with 17 bases spanning the gap. This CDR3 spans 14 amino acids. CDR3 nucleotide sequence: TGTGCCAGCAGCCCGTGGGCCTTTGAGGGGCCCCAGCATTTT. Translation gives CASSPWAFEGPQHF.

This clonotype came up many times. The rearrangement joins TRBV7-2 to TRBJ2-1; D unresolved. The CDR3 sequence is 15 residues long. The V end was cut by 5 bases, the J end by 2 bases, with 13 bases between. The germline V gene has CDR1 SGHTA and CDR2 FQGNSA. CDR3 DNA sequence: TGTGCCAGCAGCCCGTCCCGCGTAGCCTACAATGAGCAGTTCTTC. Its protein product is CASSPSRVAYNEQFF.

This clonotype was detected a few times. The chain is built from TRBV19 and TRBJ1-1, with 7 bases that match TRBD1. The CDR3 length is 15 residues. Germline values: CDR1 LNHDA, CDR2 SQIVND (reference sequence). V shed 2 bases, J shed 5 bases, and the junction held 8 bases outside the gene matches. The CDR3 loop is CASSIRTGRLTEAFF. CDR3 nucleotide sequence: TGTGCCAGTAGTATACGGACAGGTCGGCTTACTGAAGCTTTCTTT.

This clonotype has a count of ten or more. A read error may account for a junction end that differs from germline. This chain links TRBV7-9 with TRBJ2-4, with D perhaps given as TRBD1 or TRBD2 (5 bases each). CDR3 length: 13 residues. Germline CDR1 reads SEHNR; CDR2 reads FQNEAQ (reference sequence). The CDR3 reads CASSRPMGPPTVF. CDR3 in DNA: TGTGCCAGCAGCCGCCCAATGGGACCCCCGACAGTCTTC.

Many counts were recorded for this clonotype. The V and J genes are TRBV29-1 and TRBJ1-1; TRBD1 matches at 10 bases. The CDR3 has 17 amino acids. Per germline, CDR1 SQVTM and CDR2 ANQGSEA. V shed 7 bases and J 4 bases; nucleotides not matched to a gene: 18. Here the CDR3 DNA reads TGCAGCGCCCAGACTGGGACAGGGGACCTAAGGGCCACTGAAGCTTTCTTT. Protein sequence: CSAQTGTGDLRATEAFF.

This clonotype was seen ten or more times. The chain has TRBV7-9 and TRBJ2-7; D is perhaps TRBD2 (6 bases). CDR1 is SEHNR, CDR2 FQNEAQ, per germline (reference sequence). The CDR3 is 15 residues long. V shed 7 bases and J shed 6 bases, with 22 bases lying between them. CDR3 in amino acids: CASNSAGTSWAEQYF. For the CDR3, the DNA is TGTGCCAGCAACTCCGCGGGAACCTCTTGGGCCGAGCAGTACTTC.

V is TRBV5-4 and J is TRBJ2-7; 8 positions agree with TRBD2. Per the germline V gene, CDR1 is SGHNT and CDR2 is YYREEE (reference sequence). With 2 bases clipped from V and 3 bases from J, the junction kept 10 bases outside the gene matches. The CDR3 is 16 amino acids. CDR3 loop: CASSFSLADTFYEQYF. The CDR3 DNA reads as TGTGCCAGCAGCTTCTCACTAGCGGATACTTTCTACGAGCAGTACTTC.

This clonotype showed up many times. CDR3 DNA: TGTGCCAGCAGTTTATTGCCCCAGTCGGCGGAAGGCACAGATACGCAGTATTTT. Translation gives CASSLLPQSAEGTDTQYF. V gene TRBV27 combines with J gene TRBJ2-3; D unresolved. CDR1 is MNHEY, CDR2 SMNVEV, per germline (reference sequence). The length of the CDR3 is 18 residues. V gave up 1 base and J gave up 1 base, with 18 bases separating them.

Ten or more counts support this clonotype. This sequence joins TRBV11-3 and TRBJ2-2; D unresolved. The CDR3 totals 14 residues. Germline V gene sequence: CDR1 SGHNT, CDR2 YENEEA. Between the trimmed V and J ends, which lost 2 bases and 5 bases, there was a span of 9 bases. CDR3 coding DNA: TGTGCCAGCAGCTTAAGGTCGATTACCGGGGAGCTGTTTTTT. Translated: CASSLRSITGELFF.

This clonotype was observed many times. The gene calls are TRBV20-1 and TRBJ2-1; D might be TRBD2 (6 bases). Trimming shortened V by 5 bases and J by 9 bases, and 20 bases separated the two germline ends. The V gene's germline CDR1 is DFQATT and CDR2 SNEGSKA (reference sequence). CDR3 length equals 14 residues. The CDR3 loop is CSAAPGRGTGEQFF. The CDR3 DNA reads TGCAGTGCTGCCCCCGGACGGGGGACGGGTGAGCAGTTCTTC.

In this sample, this clonotype turned up a few times. In DNA form, the CDR3 reads TGTGCCAGCAGTCCTTCCACAGGGGGCGGCTACACCTTC. Its translation: CASSPSTGGGYTF. V is TRBV28 and J is TRBJ1-2; 9 bases fit TRBD1. With V trimmed by 5 bases and J by 8 bases, 6 bases remained unmatched. Germline V gene data show CDR1 as MDHEN and CDR2 as SYDVKM. The CDR3 sequence is 13 residues long.

This clonotype was detected a few times. The chain combines TRBV7-6 with TRBJ2-1, with 12 bases that match TRBD1. Germline-derived CDR1 and CDR2 are SGHVS and FNYEAQ. V gave up 5 bases and J gave up 0 bases; unmatched junction bases: 5. This CDR3 is 17 amino acids long. The CDR3 coding sequence is TGTGCCAGCAGCCAGTGGGACAGGGGGCTCTCCTACAATGAGCAGTTCTTC. Encoded protein: CASSQWDRGLSYNEQFF. Looking up the rest from reference TRBV7-6 and TRBJ2-1 gives the full variable domain: GAGVSQSPRYKVTKRGQDVALRCDPISGHVSLYWYRQALGQGPEFLTYFNYEAQQDKSGLPNDRFSAERPEGSISTLTIQRTEQRDSAMYRCASSQWDRGLSYNEQFFGPGTRLTVL.

Only a few counts were recorded for this clonotype. The chain is built from TRBV30 and TRBJ2-3; 9 bases align to TRBD1. The CDR3 has 16 residues. Germline CDR1 and CDR2: GTSNPN and SVGIG (reference sequence). J lost 4 bases, V lost 3 bases, and 11 bases had no gene match. CDR3 loop: CAWRGSGTGTSDTQYF. As DNA, the CDR3 is TGTGCCTGGAGAGGATCCGGGACAGGGACATCAGATACGCAGTATTTT.

On this clonotype itself: A read error may explain this, as a much larger clone is one base away. The rearrangement uses TRBV6-5 and TRBJ1-4; 8 bases line up with TRBD1. CDR1 MNHEY and CDR2 SVGAGI come from the germline V gene. This CDR3 comprises 15 residues. The CDR3 loop reads CAGSYSGGENEKLFF. The DNA of the CDR3 is TGTGCCGGCAGTTACTCAGGGGGCGAGAATGAAAAACTGTTTTTT.

The chain has TRBV7-2 and TRBJ1-2, with 7 bases fitting TRBD1. CDR1 and CDR2 from the germline V gene are SGHTA and FQGNSA. The CDR3 has 14 amino acids. V shed 7 bases and J 7 bases; nucleotides not matched to a gene: 12. CDR3 in amino acids: CASTPGGARSGYTF. The CDR3 DNA follows: TGTGCCAGCACCCCAGGGGGGGCCCGGAGTGGCTACACCTTC.

This clonotype was detected a few times. The V and J genes are TRBV27 and TRBJ2-1; D is undetermined. The CDR3 length is 13 residues. Trimming removed 5 bases at V and 6 bases at J, with 11 bases between. The germline V gene encodes CDR1 MNHEY and CDR2 SMNVEV (reference sequence). The CDR3 DNA reads TGTGCCAGCAGTCCTCTAATTGGCAATGAGCAGTTCTTC. Translated: CASSPLIGNEQFF.

In this sample, this clonotype turned up a few times. CDR3 region: CSVMTDIYEQYF. As DNA, the CDR3 is TGCAGCGTCATGACAGACATCTACGAGCAGTACTTC. The chain is built from TRBV29-1 and TRBJ2-7, with a possible D match to TRBD1 (5 bases). Germline CDR1 is SQVTM and CDR2 is ANQGSEA. This CDR3 region has 12 residues. Trimming took off 6 bases at V and 3 bases at J, with 12 bases between the two ends.

This chain joins TRBV6-5 and TRBJ1-2; 7 positions agree with TRBD1. V gave up 0 bases and J gave up 0 bases; unmatched junction bases: 4. Germline CDR1 reads MNHEY; CDR2 reads SVGAGI. The CDR3 has 16 residues. The CDR3 sequence is CASSYSDRPPNYGYTF. The CDR3 coding sequence is TGTGCCAGCAGTTACTCGGACAGGCCCCCTAACTATGGCTACACCTTC.

This clonotype was seen many times. The CDR3 bases are TGTGCCAGCAGCCCCGGACAGGGCCACACTGAAGCTTTCTTT. Translating it yields CASSPGQGHTEAFF. V gene TRBV3-1 combines with J gene TRBJ1-1, with 8 bases that match TRBD1. The CDR3 loop spans 14 amino acids. The J segment lost 3 bases and the V segment lost 4 bases, leaving 4 bases of the junction unmatched. CDR1 is LGHDT, CDR2 YNNKEL, per germline (reference sequence).

This clonotype was counted at least ten times. CDR3 in amino acids: CASTRSGGQQTQYF. The CDR3 DNA sequence: TGTGCCAGCACCCGTAGCGGGGGACAACAGACCCAGTACTTC. This sequence joins TRBV2 and TRBJ2-5, with 9 positions matching TRBD2. Germline CDR1 and CDR2: SNHLY and FYNNEI. The CDR3 is 14 amino acids. With V trimmed by 7 bases and J by 6 bases, 9 bases remained unmatched.

In its sample, this clonotype was seen a few times. This chain connects TRBV7-2 to TRBJ2-1; unclear D gene. V shed 6 bases and J shed 8 bases, with 11 bases lying between them. Germline assignment: CDR1 SGHTA and CDR2 FQGNSA. The CDR3 is 12 amino acids. The CDR3 loop is CASRLVIHEQFF. The CDR3 DNA sequence: TGTGCCAGCAGACTTGTAATCCATGAGCAGTTCTTC.